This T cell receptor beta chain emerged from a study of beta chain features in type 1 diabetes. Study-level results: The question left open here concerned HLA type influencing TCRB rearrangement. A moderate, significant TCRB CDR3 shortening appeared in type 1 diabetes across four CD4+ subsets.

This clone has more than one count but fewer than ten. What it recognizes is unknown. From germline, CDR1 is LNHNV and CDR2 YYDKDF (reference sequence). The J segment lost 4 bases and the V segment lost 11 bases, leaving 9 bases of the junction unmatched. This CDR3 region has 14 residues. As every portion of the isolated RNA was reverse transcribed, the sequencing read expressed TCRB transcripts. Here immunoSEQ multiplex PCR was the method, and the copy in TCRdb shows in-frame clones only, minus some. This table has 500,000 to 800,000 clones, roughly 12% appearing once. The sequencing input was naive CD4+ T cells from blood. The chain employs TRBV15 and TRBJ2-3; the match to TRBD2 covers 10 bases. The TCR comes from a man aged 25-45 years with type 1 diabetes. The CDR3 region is CASQASGGADTQYF. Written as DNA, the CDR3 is TGTGCCTCCCAAGCGAGCGGGGGGGCAGATACGCAGTATTTT.